This TCR beta chain was observed in a study of blood T cell repertoires in COVID-19. V gave up 1 base and J gave up 1 base, with 5 bases separating them. Germline CDR1 reads SGHRS; CDR2 reads YFSETQ. The CDR3 extends over 14 amino acids. TCRdb keeps only in-frame clones here, not all; method: immunoSEQ multiplex PCR. The repertoire holds 120,000 or so clones, with roughly 83% as singletons. This TCR was recovered from a woman aged 45-60 years with acute or convalescent COVID-19. The chain recombines TRBV5-1 with TRBJ2-2; no clear D. The source material was peripheral blood. CDR3 residues: CASSLSWNTGELFF. CDR3 coding DNA: TGCGCCAGCAGCTTGAGCTGGAACACCGGGGAGCTGTTTTTT. Supplemented by reference TRBV5-1 and TRBJ2-2, the full variable domain reads KAGVTQTPRYLIKTRGQQVTLSCSPISGHRSVSWYQQTPGQGLQFLFEYFSETQRNKGNFPGRFSGRQFSNSRSEMNVSTLELGDSALYLCASSLSWNTGELFFGEGSRLTVL.